The 28 T cell receptor beta chains in this list originate from one sample, sequenced in a study of regulatory T cells in long-lasting Graves disease. Time point: newly diagnosed GD, antithyroid drugs for less than 3 months. The TCR library was prepared using RNA isolated from PBMCs. Construction of the TCR beta libraries employed iRepertoire HTBI primers in conjunction with Arm-PCR of CDR3 regions. One entry per CDR3 protein results from TCRdb running MiXCR on the multiplex PCR reads. The sample comprises about 560,000 distinct CDR3 sequences, roughly 15% of which are singletons, and 9.5% to 15% rests with the top ten. Another study also made use of these data, one on T cells in Graves' hyperthyroidism and ophthalmopathy.

Here the sequenced sample was peripheral blood mononuclear cells (PBMCs), taken at new diagnosis, from a patient treated with antithyroid drugs. The receptors shown here come from a man aged 18-30 years with Graves disease.

Many counts were recorded for this clonotype. V gene TRBV12-3 or TRBV12-4 combines with J gene TRBJ1-1, with D possibly being TRBD1 (5 bases). Trimming shortened V by 1 base and J by 3 bases, and 9 bases separated the two germline ends. The CDR3 runs 14 residues. The CDR3 DNA sequence: TGTGCCAGCAGTTTAGGCGGAGGGGACACTGAAGCTTTCTTT. Its protein is CASSLGGGDTEAFF.

This clonotype was picked up many times. The chain joins TRBV29-1 to TRBJ2-7; D is perhaps TRBD1 or TRBD2 (5 bases each). This CDR3 has 13 residues. The V gene lost 4 bases and the J gene lost 3 bases, with 13 bases spanning the gap. Germline V gives CDR1 SQVTM, CDR2 ANQGSEA. The CDR3 DNA follows: TGCAGCGTTGCCCGGGACGGATACTACGAGCAGTACTTC. It encodes CSVARDGYYEQYF.

This clonotype was found a few times. The gene calls are TRBV28 and TRBJ1-1; weak D call: TRBD1 (5 bases). Germline values: CDR1 MDHEN, CDR2 SYDVKM. With 8 bases removed from V and 3 bases from J, the gap between germline ends came to 19 bases. This CDR3 region has 15 residues. The CDR3 nucleotides are TGTGCCAGCCTAGGGGCCGCAGGGACGGACACTGAAGCTTTCTTT. Protein: CASLGAAGTDTEAFF.

The chain is built from TRBV13 and TRBJ1-6, with D tentatively TRBD1 (6 bases). With 5 bases removed from V and 6 bases from J, the gap between germline ends came to 11 bases. The CDR3 has 14 amino acids. Germline V CDR1 and CDR2: PRHDT, FYEKMQ (reference sequence). The CDR3: CASSPRGFNSPLHF. Written as DNA, the CDR3 is TGTGCCAGCAGCCCCAGGGGATTTAATTCACCCCTCCACTTT. Full variable domain (remainder filled in from reference TRBV13 and TRBJ1-6): AAGVIQSPRHLIKEKRETATLKCYPIPRHDTVYWYQQGPGQDPQFLISFYEKMQSDKGSIPDRFSAQQFSDYHSELNMSSLELGDSALYFCASSPRGFNSPLHFGNGTRLTVT.

The rearrangement uses TRBV12-3 or TRBV12-4 and TRBJ1-4; no firm D call. The CDR3 is 15 amino acids. V was cut by 5 bases and J by 6 bases, with 16 bases left in between. CDR3 coding DNA: TGTGCCAGCAGTGCCCCCGGGGTAGAGGATGAAAAACTGTTTTTT. Protein product: CASSAPGVEDEKLFF.

This clonotype was seen at least ten times. V gene TRBV11-2 combines with J gene TRBJ2-3, with D possibly being TRBD2 (5 bases). The CDR3 totals 15 residues. Trimming left V 4 bases short and J 8 bases short, with 19 bases between. In germline, CDR1 is SGHAT, CDR2 FQNNGV. The CDR3 region is CASSSQELATGTQYF. In DNA form, the CDR3 reads TGTGCCAGCAGCTCCCAGGAGCTAGCAACGGGTACGCAGTATTTT.

At least ten counts were recorded for this clonotype. The rearrangement uses TRBV5-1 and TRBJ2-2; D might be TRBD1 (6 bases). The CDR3 is made up of 14 amino acids. Trimming left V 4 bases short and J 7 bases short, with 14 bases between. Germline V gene data show CDR1 as SGHRS and CDR2 as YFSETQ. CDR3 nucleotides: TGCGCCAGCAGCCTCGGGACAAGTGGCGGGGAGCTGTTTTTT. This translates into CASSLGTSGGELFF.

Ten or more counts support this clonotype. The genes are TRBV20-1 and TRBJ2-3; D remains ambiguous. This CDR3 is 11 amino acids long. Germline V gene data show CDR1 as DFQATT and CDR2 as SNEGSKA (reference sequence). The ends were cut back, 7 bases at V and 5 bases at J, with 10 bases in the middle. CDR3 region: CSVVAGDTQYF. In nucleotides, the CDR3 is TGCAGTGTCGTCGCTGGAGATACGCAGTATTTT.

This clonotype was observed many times. The chain joins TRBV2 to TRBJ1-1; 11 nucleotides match TRBD1. CDR1 is SNHLY, CDR2 FYNNEI, per germline. The junction had 4 bases not matched to a gene; V was cut back by 6 bases and J by 7 bases. This CDR3 comprises 13 residues. This chain's CDR3 is CASRGTGGIEAFF. CDR3 in DNA: TGTGCCAGCAGGGGGACAGGGGGAATTGAAGCTTTCTTT.

This clonotype has at least ten counts. The chain couples TRBV6-9 to TRBJ1-1, with unresolved D. Germline loops: CDR1 MNHGY, CDR2 SVAAGI. Deletions cut 3 bases from V and 7 bases from J, with 12 bases between. The CDR3 covers 13 residues. DNA of the CDR3: TGTGCCAGCAGTTACTCCGTGCGGTTTGAAGCTTTCTTT. Translation gives CASSYSVRFEAFF.

The sample holds a few counts of this clonotype. This chain joins TRBV7-3 and TRBJ2-3; 14 bases agree with TRBD2. This CDR3 is 17 amino acids long. V was pared by 0 bases and J by 1 base, with 0 bases of the junction left unmatched. Germline loops: CDR1 SGHTA, CDR2 FQGTGA. This CDR3 is CASSLTGLAGGTDTQYF. The DNA for the CDR3 is TGTGCCAGCAGCTTAACGGGACTAGCGGGAGGCACAGATACGCAGTATTTT.

As for this clonotype: One base away lies a much larger clone, so this may be a sequencing read error. The CDR3 is CASSFLGGTPYEQFF. CDR3 nucleotides: TGTGCCAGCAGCTTCCTGGGGGGGACGCCCTACGAGCAGTTCTTC. The chain joins TRBV7-9 to TRBJ2-1, with 7 bases that match TRBD2. Germline lookup yields CDR1 SEHNR and CDR2 FQNEAQ (reference sequence). This CDR3 spans 15 amino acids. V was clipped by 3 bases and J by 10 bases; unmatched bases: 12.

This clonotype was seen a few times. This chain links TRBV7-2 with TRBJ2-3, with D unclear. The CDR3 covers 14 residues. CDR1 and CDR2 (germline): SGHTA, FQGNSA. Trimming removed 6 bases at V and 4 bases at J, with 14 bases between. CDR3 coding DNA: TGTGCCAGCAGTATTGACCGATACGCAGATACGCAGTATTTT. Protein sequence: CASSIDRYADTQYF.

This clonotype was counted only a few times. The chain uses TRBV2 and TRBJ2-7, with D perhaps TRBD1 (6 bases). CDR3 length: 12 amino acids. CDR1 is SNHLY and CDR2 is FYNNEI in the germline V gene. The V and J ends lost 8 bases and 5 bases respectively, with 13 bases between them. The CDR3 protein is CASHREVNEQYF. The CDR3 region has the DNA TGTGCCAGCCACAGGGAAGTCAACGAGCAGTACTTC.

This clonotype occurred many times. The chain combines TRBV2 with TRBJ2-5; D is unresolved. V gave up 6 bases and J gave up 2 bases, with 7 bases separating them. Germline CDR1 reads SNHLY; CDR2 reads FYNNEI. The CDR3 spans 12 residues. DNA for the CDR3: TGTGCCAGCAGGGGCCGGCAAGAGACCCAGTACTTC. Its translation is CASRGRQETQYF.

This clonotype has a count of ten or more. The CDR3 loop is CASSAQGNTEAFF. The CDR3 DNA follows: TGTGCCAGCAGTGCGCAGGGGAACACTGAAGCTTTCTTT. The chain couples TRBV2 to TRBJ1-1, with D possibly matching TRBD1 (5 bases). This CDR3 is built from 13 residues. V lost 4 bases, J lost 1 base, and 7 bases lay in between. From germline, CDR1 is SNHLY and CDR2 FYNNEI.

V and J are TRBV4-1 and TRBJ2-3; 7 bases are shared with TRBD2. The CDR3 consists of 15 residues. J gave up 3 bases and V 0 bases, and 3 bases lay outside the gene matches. Germline CDR1 reads MGHRA; CDR2 reads YSYEKL. The chain's CDR3 is CASSQDWGGTDTQYF. In DNA, the CDR3 is TGCGCCAGCAGCCAAGACTGGGGGGGAACAGATACGCAGTATTTT.

Written as DNA, the CDR3 is TGTGCCAGCAGTTTTCTACAGGGAGGATCACCCCTCCACTTT. Translated: CASSFLQGGSPLHF. The V and J genes are TRBV27 and TRBJ1-6; a possible D gene is TRBD1 (6 bases). V was pared by 3 bases and J by 10 bases, with 13 bases between. The germline CDR1 and CDR2 sequences are MNHEY and SMNVEV (reference sequence). This CDR3 has 14 residues.

This clonotype came up a few times. The V gene is TRBV20-1, the J gene TRBJ2-1; 8 bases are shared with TRBD2. CDR1 is DFQATT and CDR2 is SNEGSKA in the germline V gene (reference sequence). This CDR3 has 13 amino acids. DNA for the CDR3: TGCAGCCAGGAAGCGGGAGACCACGCGGGGCAGTTCTTC. Amino acid sequence: CSQEAGDHAGQFF.

There are many counts of this clonotype. This chain connects TRBV30 to TRBJ2-5; D remains ambiguous. This CDR3 has 15 residues. The germline gives CDR1 GTSNPN, CDR2 SVGIG (reference sequence). Between the trimmed V and J ends, which lost 1 base and 0 bases, there was a span of 12 bases. The CDR3 here is CAWSEGSWYQETQYF. CDR3 nucleotide sequence: TGTGCCTGGAGTGAAGGTTCGTGGTACCAAGAGACCCAGTACTTC.

This clonotype has just a few counts. The chain couples TRBV5-1 to TRBJ1-4; 7 nucleotides match TRBD1. The CDR3 runs to 14 residues. The V gene end was trimmed by 4 bases and the J gene end by 5 bases; junction bases not matched to a gene: 5. Germline V gives CDR1 SGHRS, CDR2 YFSETQ. The CDR3 DNA sequence: TGCGCCAGCAGCCCGGGACAGCCAAATGAAAAACTGTTTTTT. Protein sequence: CASSPGQPNEKLFF.

The genes are TRBV30 and TRBJ1-1; D may be TRBD1 (6 bases). Trimming cost V 3 bases and J 0 bases, with 17 bases left between them. Germline V gene lookup returns CDR1 GTSNPN and CDR2 SVGIG (reference sequence). The CDR3 contains 16 residues. DNA of the CDR3: TGTGCCTGGAGGGGGCGGGACACCCTCATGAACACTGAAGCTTTCTTT. It codes for CAWRGRDTLMNTEAFF.

The table lists this clonotype with many counts. This rearrangement joins TRBV20-1 to TRBJ2-7; 8 bases fit TRBD2. The CDR3 totals 15 residues. CDR1 and CDR2 from the germline V gene are DFQATT and SNEGSKA (reference sequence). The trim removed 6 bases at V and 3 bases at J, leaving 13 bases unmatched. As DNA, the CDR3 is TGCAGTGCACCCCAAACTACTAGCGGAAGCTACGAGCAGTACTTC. Its translation is CSAPQTTSGSYEQYF.

The DNA of the CDR3 is TGCAGTGCCAGAATAGGTGGGGGGAACACTGAAGCTTTCTTT. It is translated as CSARIGGGNTEAFF. The chain employs TRBV20-1 and TRBJ1-1; D perhaps matches TRBD1 (5 bases). This CDR3 is 14 amino acids long. Per germline, CDR1 DFQATT and CDR2 SNEGSKA (reference sequence). V lost 6 bases, J lost 1 base, and 15 bases lay in between.

Comment on this clonotype: The conserved phenylalanine or tryptophan is not found at the CDR3 terminus, so this likely reflects a read error. The V gene is TRBV18, the J gene TRBJ1-1, with D possibly TRBD1 on 6 matching bases. CDR3 length equals 14 residues. The V end was cut by 8 bases, the J end by 1 base, with 14 bases between. Germline V CDR1 and CDR2: KGHSH, LQKENI. In DNA, the CDR3 is TGTGCCAGCGCTCAACAGGGACAGAACACTGAAGCTTTCGTT. Translated: CASAQQGQNTEAFV.

The CDR3 sequence is CASSPRRLSDEQYF. CDR3 nucleotide sequence: TGTGCCAGTAGTCCAAGACGCCTAAGCGACGAGCAGTACTTC. The V gene is TRBV19, the J gene TRBJ2-7; unclear D gene. Germline V gene lookup returns CDR1 LNHDA and CDR2 SQIVND (reference sequence). Trimming stripped 5 bases from V and 5 bases from J, with 16 bases between. The CDR3 runs 14 residues.

This chain links TRBV7-9 with TRBJ2-3, with D tentatively TRBD1 (6 bases). Looked up from germline, CDR1 is SEHNR and CDR2 is FQNEAQ (reference sequence). The CDR3 is made up of 16 amino acids. Deletions cut 5 bases from V and 2 bases from J, with 17 bases between. The CDR3 loop reads CASSISTGSTTDTQYF. CDR3 DNA sequence: TGTGCCAGCAGCATTAGCACAGGGTCGACCACAGATACGCAGTATTTT.

This CDR3 reads CSASTTQETQYF. The CDR3 nucleotides read TGCAGTGCCTCGACAACTCAAGAGACCCAGTACTTC. The chain combines TRBV20-1 with TRBJ2-5; D unresolved. The CDR3 loop spans 12 amino acids. V lost 6 bases to trimming and J lost 2 bases, with 10 bases between them. Germline V gene sequence: CDR1 DFQATT, CDR2 SNEGSKA (reference sequence).